The 18 T cell receptor beta chains below all came from one sample that was sequenced in a study of T cell responses to AZD1222 COVID-19 vaccine (dated by TCRdb to the early 2020s). Library preparation employed the immunoSEQ multiplex PCR assay. TCRdb retrieved this table from immuneACCESS and kept in-frame rearrangements only. Not all clones are present; in checked studies, unresolved V genes account for under half, and no reason is known for the remainder. The sample table holds 85,000 to 90,000 clones, of which less than 90% were seen once. The ten biggest clones cover 4.5% to 5% of the sample. Read against the paper, the sample's time point label means: about 28 days (+/-7) after the second vaccine dose. Here the sequenced sample was peripheral blood, taken 28 days after the second AZD1222 dose. Receptor source: an adult who received the AZD1222 COVID-19 vaccine.

The chain recombines TRBV28 with TRBJ2-3, with 9 bases fitting TRBD1. The CDR3 has 13 residues. The germline gives CDR1 MDHEN, CDR2 SYDVKM. The V and J ends lost 8 bases and 4 bases, in that order; junction bases with no gene match: 4. The CDR3 region is CASGDRVSDTQYF. The CDR3 DNA sequence: TGTGCCAGCGGGGACAGGGTTTCAGATACGCAGTATTTT. The whole variable domain, filled in from reference TRBV28 and TRBJ2-3, reads DVKVTQSSRYLVKRTGEKVFLECVQDMDHENMFWYRQDPGLGLRLIYFSYDVKMKEKGDIPEGYSVSREKKERFSLILESASTNQTSMYLCASGDRVSDTQYFGPGTRLTVL.

This sequence joins TRBV10-2 and TRBJ1-5; D remains unclear. Germline V gene sequence: CDR1 WSHSY, CDR2 SAAADI. Trimming took 9 bases from V and 1 from J, leaving 10 bases between them. The CDR3 consists of 13 residues. CDR3 protein: CASGDGSNQPQHF. The CDR3 nucleotides are TGCGCCAGTGGTGACGGGAGCAATCAGCCCCAGCATTTT.

This clone was counted a single time. The chain uses TRBV6-1 and TRBJ2-5; 10 nucleotides line up with TRBD2. The germline gives CDR1 MNHNS, CDR2 SASEGT. V trimming: 3 bases; J trimming: 3 bases; junction bases outside the gene matches: 4. The CDR3 extends over 15 amino acids. This CDR3 reads CASSDRTSGKETQYF. Here the CDR3 DNA reads TGTGCCAGCAGTGACCGGACTAGCGGTAAAGAGACCCAGTACTTC.

The V and J genes are TRBV5-8 and TRBJ1-4, with TRBD1 matching over 8 bases. This CDR3 is built from 16 residues. Per germline, CDR1 SGHTS and CDR2 YDEGEE. The V segment lost 4 bases and the J segment 0 bases; nucleotides outside the gene matches: 5. CDR3 nucleotides: TGTGCCAGCAGCGCGGGACAGGTTGCAACTAATGAAAAACTGTTTTTT. Translation: CASSAGQVATNEKLFF.

The J gene is TRBJ1-2, the V gene TRBV4-1; D uncertain. V was clipped by 2 bases and J by 3 bases, with 10 bases between them. This CDR3 is built from 14 residues. Germline V gene sequence: CDR1 MGHRA, CDR2 YSYEKL. CDR3 residues: CASSQLGEDYGYTF. As DNA, the CDR3 is TGCGCCAGCAGCCAACTAGGAGAGGACTATGGCTACACCTTC.

CDR3 bases: TGTGCCAGCAGTTACTCGGGGGGCTCCAACTATGGCTACACCTTC. This sequence encodes CASSYSGGSNYGYTF. This chain connects TRBV6-5 to TRBJ1-2; D perhaps matches TRBD1 (6 bases). V was cut by 0 bases and J by 2 bases, with 10 bases left in between. This CDR3 has 15 residues. The germline gives CDR1 MNHEY, CDR2 SVGAGI.

In nucleotides, the CDR3 is TGTGCCAGCTCACCCCGAGGTCAGGGAATGAACACTGAAGCTTTCTTT. Amino acids: CASSPRGQGMNTEAFF. The chain combines TRBV18 with TRBJ1-1; tentative D call: TRBD1 (5 bases). This CDR3 has 16 amino acids. V lost 3 bases to trimming and J lost 0 bases, with 14 bases between them. Germline CDR1 KGHSH, CDR2 LQKENI.

The chain's CDR3 is CASSLVAGDTGELFF. In nucleotides, the CDR3 is TGTGCCAGCAGCTTAGTGGCAGGGGACACCGGGGAGCTGTTTTTT. V gene TRBV7-9 combines with J gene TRBJ2-2, with D possibly matching TRBD1 (6 bases). V was trimmed by 1 base and J by 3 bases, leaving 9 bases between them. In germline, CDR1 is SEHNR, CDR2 FQNEAQ (reference sequence). The length of the CDR3 is 15 residues. The whole variable domain, filled in from reference TRBV7-9 and TRBJ2-2, reads DTGVSQNPRHKITKRGQNVTFRCDPISEHNRLYWYRQTLGQGPEFLTYFQNEAQLEKSRLLSDRFSAERPKGSFSTLEIQRTEQGDSAMYLCASSLVAGDTGELFFGEGSRLTVL.

V gene TRBV5-4 combines with J gene TRBJ1-5, with D maybe TRBD1 (5 bases). Germline V gene sequence: CDR1 SGHNT, CDR2 YYREEE (reference sequence). The germline V and J ends were trimmed by 4 bases and 6 bases, with 11 bases remaining between them. The CDR3 runs 13 residues. The CDR3 DNA follows: TGTGCCAGCAGCGGGGGGAGGGGTCAGCCCCAGCATTTT. Translating it yields CASSGGRGQPQHF.

The J gene is TRBJ2-7, the V gene TRBV7-9, with 9 bases identical to TRBD2. The J segment lost 4 bases and the V segment lost 5 bases, leaving 9 bases of the junction unmatched. The CDR3 is 15 amino acids. Germline assignment: CDR1 SEHNR and CDR2 FQNEAQ (reference sequence). The CDR3 DNA reads TGTGCCAGCAGCCCTCGGGCTAGCGGGGAATACGAGCAGTACTTC. Translation: CASSPRASGEYEQYF.

The CDR3 DNA sequence: TGTGCCAGCAGCGACCAACGGGCTAATGAAAAACTGTTTTTT. Translated, it gives CASSDQRANEKLFF. This chain links TRBV5-4 with TRBJ1-4; D uncertain. V shed 4 bases and J shed 3 bases, with 10 bases lying between them. The CDR3 totals 14 residues. The V gene's germline CDR1 is SGHNT and CDR2 YYREEE (reference sequence).

The chain employs TRBV3-1 (or the pseudogene TRBV3-2) and TRBJ1-2, with TRBD1 matching 8 bases. The CDR3 sequence is 15 residues long. Germline CDR1 LGHDT, CDR2 YNNKEL (reference sequence). Trimming at V came to 2 bases and at J to 0 bases, leaving 2 bases not matched to a gene. In DNA, the CDR3 is TGTGCCAGCAGCCAAATGACAGGGGCTAACTATGGCTACACCTTC. Protein sequence: CASSQMTGANYGYTF.

This clone was found a few times. The chain has TRBV6-4 and TRBJ2-6; no clear D gene. Germline V gene data show CDR1 as MRHNA and CDR2 as SNTAGT. Trimming cost V 3 bases and J 12 bases, with 12 bases left between them. CDR3 length equals 13 residues. The chain's CDR3 is CASSETHLSVLTF. The CDR3 region has the DNA TGTGCCAGCAGTGAAACCCATCTGAGCGTCCTGACTTTC.

This rearrangement joins TRBV3-1 (or the pseudogene TRBV3-2) to TRBJ1-4; tentative D call: TRBD1 (5 bases). This CDR3 region has 15 residues. V lost 4 bases, J lost 3 bases, and 12 bases lay in between. CDR1 is LGHDT and CDR2 is YNNKEL in the germline V gene (reference sequence). CDR3 sequence reads: CASSPLGTANEKLFF. CDR3 nucleotide sequence: TGTGCCAGCAGCCCGTTAGGGACGGCTAATGAAAAACTGTTTTTT.

The chain is built from TRBV10-3 and TRBJ2-3; TRBD2 matches at 10 bases. The CDR3 extends over 15 amino acids. The V gene's germline CDR1 is ENHRY and CDR2 SYGVKD. The ends lost 2 bases at V and 1 base at J; junction bases unmatched: 0. In DNA, the CDR3 is TGTGCCATCAGTGAGCTAGCGGGGGGCACAGATACGCAGTATTTT. It translates to CAISELAGGTDTQYF.

J is TRBJ2-1 and V is TRBV7-9; no clear D. This CDR3 comprises 14 residues. Germline CDR1 reads SEHNR; CDR2 reads FQNEAQ (reference sequence). Trimming pared 7 bases from V and 5 bases from J, leaving 15 bases between. CDR3 bases: TGTGCCAGCATCGAAGGCGTCTTCCACAATGAGCAGTTCTTC. Protein product: CASIEGVFHNEQFF.

This sequence joins TRBV2 and TRBJ1-3; D unclear. Trimming pared 5 bases from V and 9 bases from J, leaving 11 bases between. Germline values: CDR1 SNHLY, CDR2 FYNNEI. The CDR3 covers 12 residues. CDR3 sequence (DNA): TGTGCCAGCAGTATAGGGCGGCTCACCATATATTTT. Amino acid sequence: CASSIGRLTIYF. The variable domain in full, with the rest retrieved from reference TRBV2 and TRBJ1-3, is EPEVTQTPSHQVTQMGQEVILRCVPISNHLYFYWYRQILGQKVEFLVSFYNNEISEKSEIFDDQFSVERPDGSNFTLKIRSTKLEDSAMYFCASSIGRLTIYFGEGSWLTVV.

V usage is TRBV5-1 and J usage is TRBJ2-1; 8 nucleotides line up with TRBD1. The CDR3 has 16 amino acids. Germline V gives CDR1 SGHRS, CDR2 YFSETQ. V shed 2 bases and J 6 bases; nucleotides not matched to a gene: 10. The CDR3 DNA reads as TGCGCCAGCAGCTTAGTCCCTCAGGGGGCAATCAATGAGCAGTTCTTC. It is translated as CASSLVPQGAINEQFF.